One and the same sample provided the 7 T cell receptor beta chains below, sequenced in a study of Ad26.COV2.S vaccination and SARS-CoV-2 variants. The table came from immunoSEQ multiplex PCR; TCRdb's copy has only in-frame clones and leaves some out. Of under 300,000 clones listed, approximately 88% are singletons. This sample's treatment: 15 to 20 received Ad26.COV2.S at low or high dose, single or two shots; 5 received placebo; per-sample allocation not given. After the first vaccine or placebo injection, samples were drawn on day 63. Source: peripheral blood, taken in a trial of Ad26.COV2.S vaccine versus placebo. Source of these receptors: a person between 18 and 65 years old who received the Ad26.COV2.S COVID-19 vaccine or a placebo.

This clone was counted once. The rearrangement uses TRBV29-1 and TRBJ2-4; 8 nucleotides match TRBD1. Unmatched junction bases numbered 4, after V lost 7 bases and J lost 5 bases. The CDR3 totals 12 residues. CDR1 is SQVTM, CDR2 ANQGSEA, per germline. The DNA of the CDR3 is TGCAGCGGCGGACAGGGTGAAAACATTCAGTACTTC. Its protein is CSGGQGENIQYF.

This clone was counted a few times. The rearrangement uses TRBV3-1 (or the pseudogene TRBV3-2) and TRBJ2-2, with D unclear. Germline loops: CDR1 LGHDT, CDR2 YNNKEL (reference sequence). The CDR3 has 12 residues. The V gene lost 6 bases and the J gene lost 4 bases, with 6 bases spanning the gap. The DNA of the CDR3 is TGTGCCAGCAGGCGACCCACCGGGGAGCTGTTTTTT. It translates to CASRRPTGELFF.

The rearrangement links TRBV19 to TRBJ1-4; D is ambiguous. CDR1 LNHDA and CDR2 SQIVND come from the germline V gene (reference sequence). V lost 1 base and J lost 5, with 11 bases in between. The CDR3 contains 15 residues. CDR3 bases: TGTGCCAGTAGTATAGGCGGCAGAGCCAATGAAAAACTGTTTTTT. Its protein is CASSIGGRANEKLFF.

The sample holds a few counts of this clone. The CDR3 spells CASSFRDSYNSPLHF. The CDR3 DNA is TGTGCCAGCAGCTTCCGGGACAGTTATAATTCACCCCTCCACTTT. The chain has TRBV7-9 and TRBJ1-6; 7 nucleotides agree with TRBD1. The length of the CDR3 is 15 residues. Germline lookup yields CDR1 SEHNR and CDR2 FQNEAQ (reference sequence). Trimming cost V 3 bases and J 4 bases; bases outside gene matches: 3.

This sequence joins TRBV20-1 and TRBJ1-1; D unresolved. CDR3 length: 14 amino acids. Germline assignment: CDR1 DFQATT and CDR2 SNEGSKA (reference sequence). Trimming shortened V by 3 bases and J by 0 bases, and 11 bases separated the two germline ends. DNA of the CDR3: TGCAGTGCTAGTGGTCGGCGCATGAACACTGAAGCTTTCTTT. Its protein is CSASGRRMNTEAFF.

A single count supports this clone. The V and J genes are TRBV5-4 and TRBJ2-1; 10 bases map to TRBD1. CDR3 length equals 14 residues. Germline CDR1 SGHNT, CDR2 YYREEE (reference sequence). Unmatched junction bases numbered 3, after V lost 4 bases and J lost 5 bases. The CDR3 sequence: CASSGDRGDNEQFF. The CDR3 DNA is TGTGCCAGCAGCGGGGACAGGGGTGACAATGAGCAGTTCTTC.

In DNA form, the CDR3 reads TGTGCCAGCAGTGCATACCGGGACGCCTTCGATGAGACCCAGTACTTC. Translation gives CASSAYRDAFDETQYF. The gene calls are TRBV6-1 and TRBJ2-5; D could derive from TRBD1 or TRBD2 (5 bases each). Trimming left V 4 bases short and J 5 bases short, with 20 bases between. The CDR3 length is 16 residues. Germline V gene data show CDR1 as MNHNS and CDR2 as SASEGT.